The 6 T cell receptor beta chains presented below share a single source sample, sequenced in a study of OX40 agonist ivuxolimab in advanced cancers. Repertoires were generated with immunoSEQ multiplex PCR, while TCRdb's copy carries only in-frame clones and drops some. The sample consists of under 95,000 clones, roughly 84% of them appearing once. The sample here was CD4+ or CD8+ T cells sorted from blood, taken in a trial of the OX40 agonist ivuxolimab. These receptors were collected from an adult with an advanced solid tumor such as melanoma, head and neck, liver or kidney cancer.

This chain connects TRBV5-6 to TRBJ2-2; 9 bases align to TRBD1. CDR1 is SGHDT, CDR2 YYEEEE, per germline. CDR3 length: 15 residues. With V trimmed by 6 bases and J by 6 bases, 9 bases remained unmatched. The CDR3 spells CASTSGTGRSGELFF. The CDR3 DNA reads TGTGCCAGCACCTCGGGGACAGGGAGGTCCGGGGAGCTGTTTTTT.

The chain recombines TRBV10-1 with TRBJ2-7; D gene ambiguous. Germline V gene sequence: CDR1 WNHNN, CDR2 SYGVQD (reference sequence). V shed 3 bases and J shed 0 bases, with 12 bases lying between them. The CDR3 length is 15 residues. In nucleotides, the CDR3 is TGCGCCAGCAGTGAAGCCCCTGAAGACTCCTACGAGCAGTACGTC. Translating it yields CASSEAPEDSYEQYV.

This chain connects TRBV5-4 to TRBJ2-5; tentatively, D is TRBD2 (7 bases). The CDR3 contains 13 residues. Germline loops: CDR1 SGHNT, CDR2 YYREEE (reference sequence). V dropped 2 bases and J dropped 5 bases, with 10 bases sitting between them. The CDR3 region has the DNA TGTGCCAGCAGCTTAAGGGGGGGGGAGACCCAGTACTTC. This translates into CASSLRGGETQYF. The complete variable domain, with remaining parts taken from reference TRBV5-4 and TRBJ2-5, reads ETGVTQSPTHLIKTRGQQVTLRCSSQSGHNTVSWYQQALGQGPQFIFQYYREEENGRGNFPPRFSGLQFPNYSSELNVNALELDDSALYLCASSLRGGETQYFGPGTRLLVL.

The chain joins TRBV5-1 to TRBJ1-4, with 11 bases aligning to TRBD1. Losses at the gene ends were 4 bases for V and 3 bases for J; bases not matched to a gene: 5. The CDR3 has 16 amino acids. From germline, CDR1 is SGHRS and CDR2 YFSETQ. The CDR3 nucleotides read TGCGCCAGCAGCAGGGGGACAGGGGGAGCTAATGAAAAACTGTTTTTT. This sequence encodes CASSRGTGGANEKLFF.

The V and J genes are TRBV7-9 and TRBJ2-3; TRBD1 aligns across 7 bases. V shed 4 bases, J shed 2 bases, and the junction held 9 bases outside the gene matches. Germline loops: CDR1 SEHNR, CDR2 FQNEAQ (reference sequence). The CDR3 runs 16 residues. The CDR3 loop reads CASSSRDRANTDTQYF. Here the CDR3 DNA reads TGTGCCAGCAGCTCCCGTGACAGGGCAAACACAGATACGCAGTATTTT. The whole variable domain, filled in from reference TRBV7-9 and TRBJ2-3, reads DTGVSQNPRHKITKRGQNVTFRCDPISEHNRLYWYRQTLGQGPEFLTYFQNEAQLEKSRLLSDRFSAERPKGSFSTLEIQRTEQGDSAMYLCASSSRDRANTDTQYFGPGTRLTVL.

The J gene is TRBJ1-5, the V gene TRBV5-1; D uncertain. CDR1 is SGHRS, CDR2 YFSETQ, per germline. The V end lost 4 bases, the J end lost 10 bases, and 18 bases lay between the germline ends. The CDR3 covers 14 residues. CDR3 residues: CASSPVGPGSPQHF. CDR3 sequence (DNA): TGCGCCAGCAGCCCGGTGGGTCCAGGCTCTCCCCAGCATTTT.